This T cell receptor beta chain stems from a study of T cells in Graves' hyperthyroidism and ophthalmopathy. Study-wide results and caveats: Before onset, ophthalmopathy was predicted by the model a median around 6.2 months earlier. Separation of ophthalmopathy from stable hyperthyroidism was achieved by a 13 V-J model.

The study based diagnoses on clinical symptoms, serum thyroxine and TRAb, thyroid ultrasound and orbital computed tomography. There are many counts of this clonotype. Its antigen is unknown. The CDR3 regions of TCR beta were amplified from RNA transcripts. The HTBI primer set drove a first-round RT-PCR of the TCR CDR3. Using its own MiXCR run on the multiplex PCR reads, TCRdb lists one record per CDR3 protein. This table holds 500,000 to 800,000 distinct CDR3 sequences, roughly 46% found once. CDR1 is LNHDA, CDR2 SQIVND, per germline (reference sequence). CDR3 size: 14 residues. V lost 4 bases and J 8 bases, leaving 12 bases between the germline ends.

V gene TRBV19 combines with J gene TRBJ1-6, with D uncertain. The sequence was collected from an adult man with Graves' disease, either hyperthyroidism or ophthalmopathy (not recorded which). Sequencing used peripheral blood or thyroid tissue (not recorded which). CDR3 sequence: CASSSDRLDSPLHF. The CDR3 nucleotides read TGTGCCAGTAGTAGTGACCGACTGGATTCACCCCTCCACTTT.